This entry describes one T cell receptor beta chain. What it recognizes is unknown. These data originate in a study of blood T cells in healthy people across ages. Study-level points and caveats: Possibly, changes in expanded clonotypes were confounded because donor CMV status was unknown. TCR beta diversity, measured per million T cells, fell in a roughly linear way with age. TCR beta diversity was tightly associated with the proportion of naive T cells.

A second PCR of about 7 to 12 cycles used a sample-barcoded 5' primer and a J-beta primer mix. Each cDNA was tagged by a template-switch adaptor containing 12 random nucleotides. TCRdb re-analysed the 5' RACE reads in MiXCR, keeping a single row per CDR3 protein. The table lists about a million distinct CDR3 sequences, about 51% of them singletons, with about a fifth in the top ten. Per germline, CDR1 LGHDT and CDR2 YNNKEL (reference sequence). This CDR3 spans 15 amino acids. The V gene lost 3 bases and the J gene lost 7 bases, with 16 bases spanning the gap. Material for sequencing was blood. The sequence came from a woman in her sixties in good health. The J gene is TRBJ1-5, the V gene TRBV3-1; tentative D call: TRBD1 (5 bases). CDR3 sequence: CASSQGRSVGQPQHF. For the CDR3, the DNA is TGTGCCAGCAGCCAGGGACGCTCAGTGGGCCAGCCCCAGCATTTT.